These T cell receptor beta chains were read from a single sample in a study of CD8 T cells in Susac syndrome. TCRdb analysed the immunoSEQ multiplex PCR reads with MiXCR anew, one entry per CDR3 protein. This sample has about 300,000 distinct CDR3 sequences; 75% to 90% occur once, and the top ten carry 0.18%. Material for sequencing was CD8+ T cells from PBMCs. The receptor set was obtained from a human donor with multiple sclerosis. Both conserved end residues are part of each CDR3. A D gene is named only where the DNA matches it firmly. The listing skips clone size in some rows; elsewhere it reads once, few, many or a size class.

D	V	size	J	CDR3	DNA
-	TRBV19	-	TRBJ1-1	CASRATETPEAFF	TGTGCCAGTAGGGCGACAGAAACACCTGAAGCTTTCTTT
TRBD2	TRBV11-1	-	TRBJ2-7	CASSIPQGEAGGRIVHEQYF	TGTGCCAGCAGCATACCCCAGGGAGAAGCGGGAGGCCGGATTGTACACGAGCAGTACTTC
TRBD2	TRBV15	-	TRBJ2-1	CATSGSGGSYNEQFF	TGTGCCACCAGCGGCAGCGGGGGATCCTACAATGAGCAGTTCTTC
-	TRBV20-1	-	TRBJ2-7	CSAPADGTYEQYF	TGCAGTGCTCCGGCCGACGGGACCTACGAGCAGTACTTC
-	TRBV7-2	-	TRBJ2-1	CASSLGPYFYNEQFF	TGTGCCAGCAGCTTGGGGCCATATTTCTACAATGAGCAGTTCTTC
-	TRBV7-9	-	TRBJ1-2	CASSPAPGARDYGYTF	TGTGCCAGCAGCCCCGCCCCGGGTGCGAGGGACTATGGCTACACCTTC
TRBD1	TRBV27	-	TRBJ2-5	CASSTDRDQETQYF	TGTGCCAGCAGCACGGACAGGGACCAAGAGACCCAGTACTTC
TRBD2	TRBV5-4	-	TRBJ2-5	CASSLGISGGAEYF	TGTGCCAGCAGCTTGGGTATTAGCGGGGGGGCCGAGTACTTC
-	TRBV20-1	-	TRBJ2-7	CSVPGQVYEQYF	TGCAGTGTCCCGGGACAAGTCTACGAGCAGTACTTC
-	TRBV9	-	TRBJ2-1	CASSVGVEQFF	TGTGCCAGCAGCGTGGGGGTTGAGCAGTTCTTC
-	TRBV7-8	-	TRBJ2-5	CALRPTQYF	TGTGCCCTACGACCGACCCAGTACTTC
TRBD2	TRBV7-9	-	TRBJ2-1	CAALTSGFPTKNNEQFF	TGTGCCGCCTTGACTAGCGGCTTTCCAACCAAGAACAATGAGCAGTTCTTC
-	TRBV15	-	TRBJ2-1	CATSSLSLGDNEQFF	TGTGCCACCAGCAGTCTTTCGCTGGGGGACAATGAGCAGTTCTTC
-	TRBV5-1	-	TRBJ2-7	CASSLSLLVGSYEQYF	TGCGCCAGCAGCTTGTCGCTGCTAGTGGGGTCCTACGAGCAGTACTTC
-	TRBV7-9	-	TRBJ2-1	CASTPLADEQFF	TGTGCCAGCACCCCGCTTGCGGATGAGCAGTTCTTC
-	TRBV19	-	TRBJ2-7	CASSIGASLAYEQYF	TGTGCCAGTAGTATTGGGGCCTCCCTGGCCTACGAGCAGTACTTC
-	TRBV7-9	-	TRBJ2-7	CASSFVSGAYEQYF	TGTGCCAGCAGTTTTGTGTCTGGGGCCTACGAGCAGTACTTC
-	TRBV20-1	-	TRBJ1-5	CSASQLLQQPQHF	TGCAGTGCTAGTCAGCTACTTCAACAGCCCCAGCATTTT
-	TRBV27	-	TRBJ2-1	CASTLRDSANNEQFF	TGTGCCAGCACCTTGAGGGACTCCGCTAATAATGAGCAGTTCTTC
TRBD1	TRBV7-8	-	TRBJ1-4	CASSSRLGQGAREKLFF	TGTGCCAGCAGCTCGCGGCTTGGACAGGGGGCTAGGGAAAAACTGTTTTTT
-	TRBV11-2	-	TRBJ2-7	CASSPLLHYEQYF	TGTGCCAGCAGCCCACTGCTCCACTACGAGCAGTACTTC
-	TRBV7-9	few	TRBJ2-5	CASSFLGETQYF	TGTGCCAGCAGTTTTTTGGGGGAGACCCAGTACTTC
-	TRBV20-1	-	TRBJ1-5	CSALDTSNQPQHF	TGCAGTGCTTTAGACACAAGCAATCAGCCCCAGCATTTT
-	TRBV6-1	few	TRBJ2-3	CASSPLEGADTQYF	TGTGCCAGCAGTCCCTTGGAGGGCGCAGATACGCAGTATTTT
TRBD1	TRBV14	-	TRBJ2-1	CASSRLHPGTGEGEQFF	TGTGCCAGCAGCCGACTTCACCCCGGGACAGGGGAGGGTGAGCAGTTCTTC
TRBD1	TRBV2	-	TRBJ1-1	CASSGGRQGAGSSTEAFF	TGTGCCAGCAGTGGGGGGAGACAGGGGGCTGGATCGAGCACTGAAGCTTTCTTT
TRBD2	TRBV29-1	-	TRBJ2-1	CSVPTSGSINEQFF	TGCAGCGTACCGACTAGCGGGAGTATTAATGAGCAGTTCTTC
TRBD2	TRBV28	-	TRBJ2-7	CASSSPITSGRANSYEQYF	TGTGCCAGCAGTTCCCCAATTACTAGCGGGAGGGCCAATTCCTACGAGCAGTACTTC
TRBD1	TRBV19	-	TRBJ2-6	CASSLLEGTVDSGANVLTF	TGTGCCAGTAGTTTGCTAGAAGGGACAGTCGACTCTGGGGCCAACGTCCTGACTTTC
-	TRBV20-1	-	TRBJ2-2	CSASDADTGELFF	TGCAGTGCTTCGGACGCGGACACCGGGGAGCTGTTTTTT
-	TRBV29-1	-	TRBJ2-5	CSVEDSVRVDETQYF	TGCAGCGTTGAAGATTCGGTCAGGGTAGATGAGACCCAGTACTTC